This TCR beta chain stems from a study of metastatic and nonmetastatic thyroid tumors. Study-level background: The authors compared repertoires across blood and tumor or nodule tissue from malignant and benign thyroid patients.

Thyroid surgery was performed in patients who had received no treatment beforehand. CDR1 is MNHEY and CDR2 is SVGEGT in the germline V gene. The CDR3 totals 17 residues. J gave up 3 bases and V 0 bases, and 10 bases lay outside the gene matches. This clone was counted only a few times. Its antigen is undetermined. A read error is possible here, since a much larger clone lies one base away. The CDR3 does not end in the conserved phenylalanine or tryptophan, so this is likely a read error. As processed by the authors: For papillary thyroid cancer, a distant-metastasis classifier was constructed from CDR3 differences observed across clinicopathological groups. TCRdb redid the clone calls on the PCR reads using MiXCR. It is TCRdb's table, rather than the study itself, that gives the V and J calls and clone size. Of fewer than 40,000 clones listed, 33% were seen once; the top ten hold 15% to 20%. Study-level results: According to reports, the diversity of TCR beta was significantly higher in malignant thyroid tumors than in benign nodules, and this held in both blood and tumor samples.

The specimen was tumor tissue. The chain carries TRBV6-2 or TRBV6-3 and TRBJ2-7; 8 nucleotides agree with TRBD1. The receptor's source is a female donor with papillary thyroid cancer or a benign thyroid nodule (not recorded which). Some clones in this sample may be carry-over from other donors' samples. CDR3 DNA sequence: TGTGCCAGCAGTTACTCGAAAGCTTCACAGGGGGGCTACGAGCAGTACTCC. It yields the protein CASSYSKASQGGYEQYS.